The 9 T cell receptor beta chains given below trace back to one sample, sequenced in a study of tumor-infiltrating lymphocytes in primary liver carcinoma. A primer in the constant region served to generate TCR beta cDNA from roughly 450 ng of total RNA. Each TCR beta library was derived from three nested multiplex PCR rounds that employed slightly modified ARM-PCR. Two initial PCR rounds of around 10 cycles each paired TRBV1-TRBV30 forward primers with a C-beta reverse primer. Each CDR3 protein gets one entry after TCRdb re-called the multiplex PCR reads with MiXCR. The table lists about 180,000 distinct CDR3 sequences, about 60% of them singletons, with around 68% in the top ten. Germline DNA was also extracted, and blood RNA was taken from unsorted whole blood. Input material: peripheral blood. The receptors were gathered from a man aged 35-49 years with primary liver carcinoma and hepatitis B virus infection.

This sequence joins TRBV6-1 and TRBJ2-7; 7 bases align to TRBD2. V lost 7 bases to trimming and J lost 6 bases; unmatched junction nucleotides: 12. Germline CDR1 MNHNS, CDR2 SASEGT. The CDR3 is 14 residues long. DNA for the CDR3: TGTGCCAGCACCCGGACTAGTGATCCCCGCGAGCAGTACTTC. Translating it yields CASTRTSDPREQYF.

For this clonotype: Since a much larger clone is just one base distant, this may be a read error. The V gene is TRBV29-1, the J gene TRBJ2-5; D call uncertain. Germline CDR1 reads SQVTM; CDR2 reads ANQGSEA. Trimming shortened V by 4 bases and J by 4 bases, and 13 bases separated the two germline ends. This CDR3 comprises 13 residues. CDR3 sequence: CSVGRQARETQYF. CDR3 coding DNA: TGCAGCGTTGGAAGGCAGGCCCGAGAGACCCAGTACTTC.

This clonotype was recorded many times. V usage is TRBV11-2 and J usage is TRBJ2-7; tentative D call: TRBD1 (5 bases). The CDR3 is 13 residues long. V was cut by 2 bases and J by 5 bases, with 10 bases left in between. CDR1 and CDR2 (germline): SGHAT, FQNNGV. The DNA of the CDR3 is TGTGCCAGCAGCTTAAGCAGGGTCCACGAGCAGTACTTC. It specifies CASSLSRVHEQYF.

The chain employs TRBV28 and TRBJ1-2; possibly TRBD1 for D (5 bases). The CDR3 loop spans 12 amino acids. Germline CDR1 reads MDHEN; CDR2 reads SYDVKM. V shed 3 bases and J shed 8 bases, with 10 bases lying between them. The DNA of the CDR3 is TGTGCCAGCAGTTTCTCGGGGGACGGCTACACCTTC. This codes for CASSFSGDGYTF.

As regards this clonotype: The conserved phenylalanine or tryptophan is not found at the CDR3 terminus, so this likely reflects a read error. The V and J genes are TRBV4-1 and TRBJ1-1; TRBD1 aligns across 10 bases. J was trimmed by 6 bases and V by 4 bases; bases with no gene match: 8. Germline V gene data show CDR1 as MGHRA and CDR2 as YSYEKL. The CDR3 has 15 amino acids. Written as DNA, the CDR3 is TGCGCCAGCAGCCGAGGACCTGGACAGGGGGCTGAAGCTTTCTCT. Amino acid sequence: CASSRGPGQGAEAFS.

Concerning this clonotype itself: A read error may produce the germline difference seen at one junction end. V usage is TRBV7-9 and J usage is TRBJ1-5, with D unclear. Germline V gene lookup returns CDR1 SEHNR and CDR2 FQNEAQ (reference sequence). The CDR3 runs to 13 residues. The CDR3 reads CASSFRLNEPQHF. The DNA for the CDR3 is TGTGCTAGCAGCTTCCGCCTTAATGAGCCCCAGCATTTT.

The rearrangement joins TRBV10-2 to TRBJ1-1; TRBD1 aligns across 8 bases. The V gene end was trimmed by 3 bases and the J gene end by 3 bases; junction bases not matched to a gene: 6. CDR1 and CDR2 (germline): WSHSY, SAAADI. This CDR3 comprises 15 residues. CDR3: CASSEGTGGDTEAFF. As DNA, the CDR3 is TGCGCCAGCAGTGAAGGGACAGGTGGTGACACTGAAGCTTTCTTT.

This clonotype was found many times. The CDR3 coding sequence is TGTGCCAGCAGCCGTGCGTTTTCTGGAAACACCATATATTTT. Its translation: CASSRAFSGNTIYF. The V gene is TRBV6-5, the J gene TRBJ1-3; D remains unclear. Germline assignment: CDR1 MNHEY and CDR2 SVGAGI. This CDR3 has 14 residues. The germline V and J ends were trimmed by 6 bases and 1 base, with 10 bases remaining between them.

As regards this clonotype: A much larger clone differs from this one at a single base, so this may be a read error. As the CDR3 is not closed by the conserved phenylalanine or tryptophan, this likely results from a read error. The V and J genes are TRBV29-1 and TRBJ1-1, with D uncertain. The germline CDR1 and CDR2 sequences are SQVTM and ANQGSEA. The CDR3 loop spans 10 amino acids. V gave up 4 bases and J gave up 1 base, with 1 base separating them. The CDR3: CSVANTEAFL. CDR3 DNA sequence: TGCAGCGTTGCGAACACTGAAGCTTTCCTT.